The 11 T cell receptor beta chains listed next were all sequenced from one sample in a study of shared clonotypes between healthy human individuals. Method: immunoSEQ multiplex PCR; TCRdb's copy keeps in-frame clones and lacks some. Here the sample spans about 2.3 million clones, 93% being singletons. Source material: naive CD4+ T cells from PBMCs. Specified subset: CD45RA+ positively selected. The receptors were gathered from a man aged 18 to 29 in good health. Some clones in this sample may be carry-over from other donors' samples.

J is TRBJ1-2 and V is TRBV30; 9 bases are shared with TRBD1. Germline V gene lookup returns CDR1 GTSNPN and CDR2 SVGIG (reference sequence). Losses at the gene ends were 3 bases for V and 4 bases for J; bases not matched to a gene: 9. This CDR3 is built from 15 residues. CDR3: CAWRDRGTAFYGYTF. The CDR3 DNA reads as TGTGCCTGGAGGGACAGGGGAACGGCGTTCTATGGCTACACCTTC.

The gene calls are TRBV27 and TRBJ2-5; 11 nucleotides line up with TRBD2. V lost 5 bases and J lost 0; bases outside the gene matches: 5. Germline V gene data show CDR1 as MNHEY and CDR2 as SMNVEV (reference sequence). This CDR3 comprises 16 residues. The DNA for the CDR3 is TGTGCCAGCAGTCGGAGGACTAGCGGGTACCAAGAGACCCAGTACTTC. This codes for CASSRRTSGYQETQYF.

The V and J genes are TRBV30 and TRBJ1-6; D is undetermined. This CDR3 comprises 13 residues. V was shortened by 3 bases and J by 7 bases, with 10 bases between the two germline ends. CDR1 and CDR2 from the germline V gene are GTSNPN and SVGIG (reference sequence). The CDR3 sequence: CAWRPGPNSPLHF. For the CDR3, the DNA is TGTGCCTGGAGGCCGGGCCCCAATTCACCCCTCCACTTT.

This clone was picked up one time. The chain employs TRBV29-1 and TRBJ2-5, with D perhaps TRBD2 (5 bases). The end of the DNA fits TRBJ2-7 better, so the J call may be wrong. CDR3 length: 13 residues. Germline-derived CDR1 and CDR2 are SQVTM and ANQGSEA. The CDR3 protein is CSVSEGVSYEQYF. The CDR3, as DNA: TGCAGCGTTTCCGAGGGAGTATCCTACGAGCAGTACTTC.

The chain uses TRBV10-3 and TRBJ1-5, with D unclear. Germline V gene sequence: CDR1 ENHRY, CDR2 SYGVKD. The CDR3 is made up of 12 amino acids. Trimming shortened V by 3 bases and J by 7 bases, and 7 bases separated the two germline ends. The CDR3 is CAISDSLQPQHF. DNA of the CDR3: TGTGCCATCAGTGACAGTCTCCAGCCCCAGCATTTT.

The chain links TRBV5-6 to TRBJ1-2; D remains ambiguous. With 4 bases removed from V and 5 bases from J, the gap between germline ends came to 15 bases. This CDR3 is 14 amino acids long. Germline-derived CDR1 and CDR2 are SGHDT and YYEEEE. CDR3 in DNA: TGTGCCAGCAGCCCTGGGTTTACGCCGTATGGCTACACCTTC. Encoded protein: CASSPGFTPYGYTF.

The chain has TRBV9 and TRBJ2-4, with 7 bases that match TRBD1. Germline V gene sequence: CDR1 SGDLS, CDR2 YYNGEE. This CDR3 is 16 amino acids long. The V segment lost 4 bases and the J segment 9 bases; nucleotides outside the gene matches: 16. The CDR3, as DNA: TGTGCCAGCAGCCCCCTCAGTCAGGGGGACGGTGGCATTCAGTACTTC. Translation: CASSPLSQGDGGIQYF.

The genes are TRBV18 and TRBJ2-5, with unresolved D. This CDR3 comprises 16 residues. V lost 0 bases and J lost 3, with 14 bases in between. CDR1 and CDR2 (germline): KGHSH, LQKENI. CDR3 sequence (DNA): TGTGCCAGCTCACCACCTGGTGCGGCCTGGGAAGAGACCCAGTACTTC. This translates into CASSPPGAAWEETQYF. The variable domain in full, with the rest retrieved from reference TRBV18 and TRBJ2-5, is NAGVMQNPRHLVRRRGQEARLRCSPMKGHSHVYWYRQLPEEGLKFMVYLQKENIIDESGMPKERFSAEFPKEGPSILRIQQVVRGDSAAYFCASSPPGAAWEETQYFGPGTRLLVL.

The genes are TRBV6-6 and TRBJ1-5; 7 bases are a match to TRBD1. The CDR3 has 14 amino acids. Trimming took 6 bases from V and 4 from J; bases not matched to a gene: 6. Germline assignment: CDR1 MNHNY and CDR2 SVGAGI (reference sequence). The CDR3 reads CASSQGTANQPQHF. The CDR3 DNA is TGTGCCAGCAGCCAGGGGACAGCTAATCAGCCCCAGCATTTT.

CDR3 loop: CASSLAMPGRDEQFF. The CDR3 nucleotides read TGTGCCAGCAGCTTAGCGATGCCAGGGCGGGATGAGCAGTTCTTC. This sequence joins TRBV7-8 and TRBJ2-1, with D perhaps TRBD1 or TRBD2 (5 bases each). V dropped 0 bases and J dropped 8 bases, with 14 bases sitting between them. The CDR3 is 15 amino acids. The V gene's germline CDR1 is SGHVS and CDR2 FQNEAQ.

CDR3 amino acids: CASSLPRQGGYEQYF. The DNA of the CDR3 is TGTGCCAGCAGCTTGCCCCGACAGGGTGGGTACGAGCAGTACTTC. This rearrangement joins TRBV5-8 to TRBJ2-7; 7 bases agree with TRBD1. Germline CDR1 SGHTS, CDR2 YDEGEE. With V trimmed by 1 base and J by 4 bases, 8 bases remained unmatched. This CDR3 spans 15 amino acids. The variable domain in full, completed from reference TRBV5-8 and TRBJ2-7, reads EAGVTQSPTHLIKTRGQQATLRCSPISGHTSVYWYQQALGLGLQFLLWYDEGEERNRGNFPPRFSGRQFPNYSSELNVNALELEDSALYLCASSLPRQGGYEQYFGPGTRLTVT.